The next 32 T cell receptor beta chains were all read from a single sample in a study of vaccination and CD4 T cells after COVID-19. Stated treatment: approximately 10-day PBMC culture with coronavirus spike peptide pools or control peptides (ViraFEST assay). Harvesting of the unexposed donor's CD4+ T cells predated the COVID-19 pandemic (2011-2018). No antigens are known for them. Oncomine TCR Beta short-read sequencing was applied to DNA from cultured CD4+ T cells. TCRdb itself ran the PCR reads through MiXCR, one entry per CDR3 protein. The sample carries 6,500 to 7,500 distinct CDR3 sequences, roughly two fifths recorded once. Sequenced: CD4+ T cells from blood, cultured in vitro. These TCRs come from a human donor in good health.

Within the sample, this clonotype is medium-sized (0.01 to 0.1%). CDR3 loop: CASSFSGNTEAFF. CDR3 in DNA: TGTGCCAGCAGTTTCAGCGGGAACACTGAAGCTTTCTTT. V gene TRBV12-3 or TRBV12-4 combines with J gene TRBJ1-1, with D unresolved. The length of the CDR3 is 13 residues. Between the trimmed V and J ends, which lost 3 bases and 1 base, there was a span of 6 bases.

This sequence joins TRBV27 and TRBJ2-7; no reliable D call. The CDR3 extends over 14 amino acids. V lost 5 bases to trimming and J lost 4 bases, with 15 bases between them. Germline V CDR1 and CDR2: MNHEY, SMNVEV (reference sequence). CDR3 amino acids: CASSPSDAYYEQYF. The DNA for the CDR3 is TGTGCCAGCAGTCCCTCCGATGCCTATTACGAGCAGTACTTC.

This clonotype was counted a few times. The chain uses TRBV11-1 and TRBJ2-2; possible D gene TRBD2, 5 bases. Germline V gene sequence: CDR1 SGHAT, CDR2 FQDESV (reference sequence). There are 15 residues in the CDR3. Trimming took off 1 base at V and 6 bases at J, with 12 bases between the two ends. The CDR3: CASSLDIGRAGELFF. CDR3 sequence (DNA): TGTGCCAGCAGCTTAGATATAGGGCGGGCCGGGGAGCTGTTTTTT. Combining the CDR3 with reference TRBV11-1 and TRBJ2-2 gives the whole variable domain EAEVAQSPRYKITEKSQAVAFWCDPISGHATLYWYRQILGQGPELLVQFQDESVVDDSQLPKDRFSAERLKGVDSTLKIQPAELGDSAMYLCASSLDIGRAGELFFGEGSRLTVL.

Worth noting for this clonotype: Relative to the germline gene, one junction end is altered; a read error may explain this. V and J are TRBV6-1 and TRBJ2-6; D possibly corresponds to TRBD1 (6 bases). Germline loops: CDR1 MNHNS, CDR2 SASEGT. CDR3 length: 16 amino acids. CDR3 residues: CASRSTGKSGANILTF. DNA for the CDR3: TGTGCCAGCAGGAGCACAGGGAAGTCTGGGGCCAACATCCTGACTTTC.

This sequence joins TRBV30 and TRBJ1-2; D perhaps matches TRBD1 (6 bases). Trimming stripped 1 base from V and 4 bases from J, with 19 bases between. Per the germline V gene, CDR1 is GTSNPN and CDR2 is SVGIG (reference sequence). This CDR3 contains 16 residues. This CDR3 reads CAWSEPRKQGFYGYTF. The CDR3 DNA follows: TGTGCCTGGAGTGAACCCCGAAAACAGGGATTCTATGGCTACACCTTC.

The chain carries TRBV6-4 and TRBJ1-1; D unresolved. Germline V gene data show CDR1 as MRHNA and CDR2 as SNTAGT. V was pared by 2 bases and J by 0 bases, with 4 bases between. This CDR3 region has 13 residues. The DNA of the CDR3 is TGTGCCAGCAGTGACGCTATGAACACTGAAGCTTTCTTT. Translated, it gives CASSDAMNTEAFF.

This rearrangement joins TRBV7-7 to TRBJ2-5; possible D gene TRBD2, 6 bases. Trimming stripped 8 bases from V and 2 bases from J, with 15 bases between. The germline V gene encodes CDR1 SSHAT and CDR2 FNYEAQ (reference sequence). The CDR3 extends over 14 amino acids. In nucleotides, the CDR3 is TGTGCCAGCTCAGCCGGGACTGGTCAAGAGACCCAGTACTTC. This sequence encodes CASSAGTGQETQYF.

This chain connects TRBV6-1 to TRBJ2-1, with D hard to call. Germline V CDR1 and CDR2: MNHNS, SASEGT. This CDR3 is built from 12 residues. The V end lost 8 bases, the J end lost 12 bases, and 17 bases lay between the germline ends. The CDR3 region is CASRMPGQRQFF. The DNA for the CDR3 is TGTGCCAGCCGAATGCCGGGCCAGAGGCAGTTCTTC.

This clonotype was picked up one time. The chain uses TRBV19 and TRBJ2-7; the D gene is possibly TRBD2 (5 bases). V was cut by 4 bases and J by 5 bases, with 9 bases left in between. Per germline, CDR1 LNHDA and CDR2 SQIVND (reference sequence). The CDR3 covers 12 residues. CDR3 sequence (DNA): TGTGCCAGTAGTAGAGGACTGAACGAGCAGTACTTC. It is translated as CASSRGLNEQYF.

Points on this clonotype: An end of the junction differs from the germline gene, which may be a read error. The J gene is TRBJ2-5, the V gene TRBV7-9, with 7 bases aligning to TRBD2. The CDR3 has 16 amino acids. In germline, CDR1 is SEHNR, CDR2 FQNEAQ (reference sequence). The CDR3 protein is CASSRVSGRDQETQYF. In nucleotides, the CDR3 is TGCGCCAGCAGTCGAGTATCAGGGAGGGATCAGGAGACCCAGTACTTC.

The CDR3 is CAISESGEKLFF. CDR3 DNA: TGTGCCATCAGTGAGTCGGGGGAAAAACTGTTTTTT. The chain joins TRBV10-3 to TRBJ1-4; the D is unclear. Trimming cost V 0 bases and J 8 bases, with 4 bases left between them. The CDR3 totals 12 residues. Germline CDR1 is ENHRY and CDR2 is SYGVKD.

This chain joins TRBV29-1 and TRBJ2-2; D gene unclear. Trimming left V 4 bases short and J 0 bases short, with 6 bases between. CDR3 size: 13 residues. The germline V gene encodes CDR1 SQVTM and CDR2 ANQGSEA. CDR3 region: CSVGTTNTGELFF. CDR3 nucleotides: TGCAGCGTTGGCACAACGAACACCGGGGAGCTGTTTTTT.

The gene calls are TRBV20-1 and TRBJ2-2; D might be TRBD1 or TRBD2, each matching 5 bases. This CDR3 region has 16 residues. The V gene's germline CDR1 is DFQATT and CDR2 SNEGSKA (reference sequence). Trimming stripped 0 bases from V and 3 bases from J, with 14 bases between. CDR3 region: CSARDSSRGDTGELFF. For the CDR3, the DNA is TGCAGTGCTAGAGATTCATCTAGAGGGGACACCGGGGAGCTGTTTTTT.

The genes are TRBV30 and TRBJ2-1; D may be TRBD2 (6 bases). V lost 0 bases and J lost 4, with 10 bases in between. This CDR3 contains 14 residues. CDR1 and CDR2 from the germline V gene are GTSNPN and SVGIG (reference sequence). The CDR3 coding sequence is TGTGCCTGGAGTGTGACGGGGACTTACAATGAGCAGTTCTTC. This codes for CAWSVTGTYNEQFF.

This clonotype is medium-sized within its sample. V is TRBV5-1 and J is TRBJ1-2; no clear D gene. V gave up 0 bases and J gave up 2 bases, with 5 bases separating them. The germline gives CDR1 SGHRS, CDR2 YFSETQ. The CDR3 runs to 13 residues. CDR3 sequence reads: CASSLGANYGYTF. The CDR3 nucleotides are TGCGCCAGCAGCTTGGGAGCAAACTATGGCTACACCTTC.

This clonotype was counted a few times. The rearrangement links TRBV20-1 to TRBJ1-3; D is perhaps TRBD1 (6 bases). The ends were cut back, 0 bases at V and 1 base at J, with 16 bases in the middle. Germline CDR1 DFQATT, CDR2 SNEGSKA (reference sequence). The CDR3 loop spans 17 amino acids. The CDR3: CSARDRSVTGSGNTIYF. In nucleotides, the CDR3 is TGCAGTGCTAGAGATCGGTCTGTCACAGGGTCTGGAAACACCATATATTTT.

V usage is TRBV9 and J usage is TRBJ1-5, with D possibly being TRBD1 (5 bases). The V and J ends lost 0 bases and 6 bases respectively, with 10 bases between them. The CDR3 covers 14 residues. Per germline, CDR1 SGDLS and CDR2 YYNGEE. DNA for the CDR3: TGTGCCAGCAGCGTAGATGGGGCTGGTCAGCCCCAGCATTTT. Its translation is CASSVDGAGQPQHF.

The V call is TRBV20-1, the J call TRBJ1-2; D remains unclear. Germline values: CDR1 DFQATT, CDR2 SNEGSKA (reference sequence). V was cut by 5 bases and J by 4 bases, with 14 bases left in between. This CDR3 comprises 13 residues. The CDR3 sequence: CSALTPTSYGYTF. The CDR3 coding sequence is TGCAGTGCTTTAACCCCGACCTCCTATGGCTACACCTTC.

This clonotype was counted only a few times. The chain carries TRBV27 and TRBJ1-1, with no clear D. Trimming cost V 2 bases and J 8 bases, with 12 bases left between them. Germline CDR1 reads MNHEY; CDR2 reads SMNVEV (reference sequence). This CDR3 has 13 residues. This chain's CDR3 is CASSLDSQKEAFF. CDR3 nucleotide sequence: TGTGCCAGCAGTTTAGATTCCCAGAAAGAAGCTTTCTTT.

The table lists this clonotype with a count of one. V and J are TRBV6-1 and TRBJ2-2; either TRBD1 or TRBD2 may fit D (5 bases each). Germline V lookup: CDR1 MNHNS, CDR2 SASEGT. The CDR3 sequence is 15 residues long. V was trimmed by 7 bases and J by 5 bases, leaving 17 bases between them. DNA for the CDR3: TGTGCCAGCATCTCGCCGACGGGGCTGACCGGGGAGCTGTTTTTT. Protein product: CASISPTGLTGELFF.

DNA for the CDR3: TGTGCCAGCAGTTTAGGGTGGGATTCACCCCTCCACTTT. It specifies CASSLGWDSPLHF. This chain connects TRBV12-3 or TRBV12-4 to TRBJ1-6, with D hard to call. V lost 1 base to trimming and J lost 8 bases, with 6 bases between them. The CDR3 consists of 13 residues.

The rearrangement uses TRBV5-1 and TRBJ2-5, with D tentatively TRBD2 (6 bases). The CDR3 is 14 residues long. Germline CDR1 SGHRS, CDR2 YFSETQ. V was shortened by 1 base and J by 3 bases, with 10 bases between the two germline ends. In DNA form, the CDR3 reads TGCGCCAGCAGCTTGTCACTAGCTAAAGAGACCCAGTACTTC. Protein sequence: CASSLSLAKETQYF.

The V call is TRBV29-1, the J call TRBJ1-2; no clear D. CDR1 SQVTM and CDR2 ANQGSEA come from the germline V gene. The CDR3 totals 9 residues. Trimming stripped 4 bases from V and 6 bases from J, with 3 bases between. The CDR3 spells CSVGNGYTF. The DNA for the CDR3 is TGCAGCGTTGGAAATGGCTACACCTTC.

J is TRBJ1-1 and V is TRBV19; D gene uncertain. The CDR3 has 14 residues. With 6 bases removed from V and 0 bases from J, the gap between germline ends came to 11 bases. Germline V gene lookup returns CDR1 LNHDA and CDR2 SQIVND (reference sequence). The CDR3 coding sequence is TGTGCCAGTAGGCAGGAGGGAATGAACACTGAAGCTTTCTTT. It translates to CASRQEGMNTEAFF.

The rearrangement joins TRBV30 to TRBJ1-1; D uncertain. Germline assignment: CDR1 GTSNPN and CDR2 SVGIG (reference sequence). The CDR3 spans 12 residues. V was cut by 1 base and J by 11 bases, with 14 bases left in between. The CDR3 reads CAWSGVMVEAFF. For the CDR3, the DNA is TGTGCCTGGAGTGGTGTTATGGTGGAGGCTTTCTTT.

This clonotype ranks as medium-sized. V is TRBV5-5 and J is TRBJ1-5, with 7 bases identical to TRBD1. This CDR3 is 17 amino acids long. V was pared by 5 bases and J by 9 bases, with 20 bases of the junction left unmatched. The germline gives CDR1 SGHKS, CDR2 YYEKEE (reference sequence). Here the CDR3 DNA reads TGTGCCAGCAGTCAAGGAAGGGCAGGGGGTAACCGAATGCCCCAGCATTTT. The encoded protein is CASSQGRAGGNRMPQHF.

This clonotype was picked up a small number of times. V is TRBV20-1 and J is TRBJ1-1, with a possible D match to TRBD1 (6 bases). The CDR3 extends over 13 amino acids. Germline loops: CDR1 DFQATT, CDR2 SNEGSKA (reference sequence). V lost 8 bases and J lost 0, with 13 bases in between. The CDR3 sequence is CSQTGIMNTEAFF. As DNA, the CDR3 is TGCAGTCAAACAGGGATCATGAACACTGAAGCTTTCTTT.

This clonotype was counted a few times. CDR3 amino acids: CASSRTGLSNYGYTF. CDR3 in DNA: TGTGCCAGTAGCCGGACAGGACTCTCTAACTATGGCTACACCTTC. The rearrangement joins TRBV19 to TRBJ1-2; 7 nucleotides match TRBD1. The V gene end was trimmed by 6 bases and the J gene end by 0 bases; junction bases not matched to a gene: 7. Germline V gene data show CDR1 as LNHDA and CDR2 as SQIVND (reference sequence). This CDR3 is built from 15 residues.

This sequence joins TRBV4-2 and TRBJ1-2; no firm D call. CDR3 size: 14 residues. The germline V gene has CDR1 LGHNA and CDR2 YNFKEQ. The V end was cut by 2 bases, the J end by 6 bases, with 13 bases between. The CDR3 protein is CASSQITVADGYTF. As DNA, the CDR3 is TGTGCCAGCAGCCAAATTACAGTTGCCGATGGCTACACCTTC.

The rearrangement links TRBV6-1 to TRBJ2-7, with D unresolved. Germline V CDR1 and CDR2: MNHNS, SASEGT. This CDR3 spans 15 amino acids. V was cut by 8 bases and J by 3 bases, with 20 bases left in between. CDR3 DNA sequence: TGTGCCAGCCCAAAAGGAGCTAACCCCGACTACGAGCAGTACTTC. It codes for CASPKGANPDYEQYF.

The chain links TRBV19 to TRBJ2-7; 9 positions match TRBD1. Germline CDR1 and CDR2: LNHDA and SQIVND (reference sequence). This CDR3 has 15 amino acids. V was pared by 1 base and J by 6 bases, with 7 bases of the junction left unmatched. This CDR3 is CASSIGPGQGGEQYF. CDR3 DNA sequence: TGTGCCAGTAGTATAGGCCCGGGACAGGGAGGCGAGCAGTACTTC.

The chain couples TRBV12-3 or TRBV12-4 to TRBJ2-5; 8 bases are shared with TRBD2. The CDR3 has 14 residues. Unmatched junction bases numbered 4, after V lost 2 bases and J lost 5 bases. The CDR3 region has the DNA TGTGCCAGCAGTTTACCGGCTAGCGGGGAGACCCAGTACTTC. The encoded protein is CASSLPASGETQYF.